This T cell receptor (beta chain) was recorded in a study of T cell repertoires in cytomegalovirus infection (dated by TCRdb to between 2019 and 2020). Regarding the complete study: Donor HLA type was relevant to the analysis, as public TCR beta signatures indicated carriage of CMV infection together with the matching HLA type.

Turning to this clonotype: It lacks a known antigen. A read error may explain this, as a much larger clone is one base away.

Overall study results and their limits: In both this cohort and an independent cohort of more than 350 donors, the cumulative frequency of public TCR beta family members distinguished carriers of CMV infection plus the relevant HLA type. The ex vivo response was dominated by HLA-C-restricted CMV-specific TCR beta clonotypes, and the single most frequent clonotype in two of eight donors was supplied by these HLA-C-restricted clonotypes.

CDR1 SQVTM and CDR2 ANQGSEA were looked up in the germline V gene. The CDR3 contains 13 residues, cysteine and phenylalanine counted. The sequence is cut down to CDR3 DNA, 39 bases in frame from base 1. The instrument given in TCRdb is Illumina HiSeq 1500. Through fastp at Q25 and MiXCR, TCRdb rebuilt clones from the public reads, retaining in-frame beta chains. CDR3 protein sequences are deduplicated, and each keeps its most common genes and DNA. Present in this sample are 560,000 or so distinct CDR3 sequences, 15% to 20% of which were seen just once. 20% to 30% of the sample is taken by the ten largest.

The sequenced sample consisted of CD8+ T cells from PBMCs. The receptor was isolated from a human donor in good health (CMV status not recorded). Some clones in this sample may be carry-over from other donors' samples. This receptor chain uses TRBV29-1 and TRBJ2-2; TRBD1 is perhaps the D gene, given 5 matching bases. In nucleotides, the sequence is TGCAGCGTTGGACAGTCGAACACCAGGGAGCTGTTTTTT. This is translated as CSVGQSNTRELFF.